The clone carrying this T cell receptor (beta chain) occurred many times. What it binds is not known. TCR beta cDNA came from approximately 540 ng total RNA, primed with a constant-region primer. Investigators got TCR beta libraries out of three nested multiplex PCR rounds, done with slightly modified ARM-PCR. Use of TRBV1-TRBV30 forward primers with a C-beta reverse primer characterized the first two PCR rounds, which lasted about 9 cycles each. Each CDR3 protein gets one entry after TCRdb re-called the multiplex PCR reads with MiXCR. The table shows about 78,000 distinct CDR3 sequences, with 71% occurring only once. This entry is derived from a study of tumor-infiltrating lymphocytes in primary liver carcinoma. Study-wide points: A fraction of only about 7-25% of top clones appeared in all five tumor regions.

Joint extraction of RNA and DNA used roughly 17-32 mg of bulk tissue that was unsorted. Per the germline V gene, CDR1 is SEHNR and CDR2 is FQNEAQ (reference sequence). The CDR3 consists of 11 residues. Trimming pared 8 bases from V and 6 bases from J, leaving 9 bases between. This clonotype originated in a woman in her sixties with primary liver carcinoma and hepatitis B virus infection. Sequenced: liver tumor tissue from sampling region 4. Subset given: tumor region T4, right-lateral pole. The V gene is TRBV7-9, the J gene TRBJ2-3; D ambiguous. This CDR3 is CASAAGDTQYF. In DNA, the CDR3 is TGTGCCAGCGCCGCCGGGGATACGCAGTATTTT.